This T cell receptor beta chain was captured in a study of OX40 agonist ivuxolimab in advanced cancers. Study information: Ivuxolimab is a fully human IgG2 antibody that activates OX40 (CD134).

Collection of blood occurred at baseline, at cycle 4 day 1, and at cycle 7 day 1. Findings and caveats of the study: The study found that CD8+ T cells averaged more expanded clones than CD4+.

Repertoires were generated with immunoSEQ multiplex PCR, while TCRdb's copy carries only in-frame clones and drops some. The sample lists roughly 66,000 clones; approximately 78% were seen once. From germline, CDR1 is SGHRS and CDR2 YFSETQ. The CDR3 extends over 15 amino acids. The ends were cut back, 3 bases at V and 4 bases at J, with 14 bases in the middle. On this clone: Antigen specificity is unknown.

This receptor was obtained from an adult with an advanced solid tumor such as melanoma, head and neck, liver or kidney cancer. This chain uses TRBV5-1 with TRBJ1-3; no clear D. The sample consisted of CD4+ or CD8+ T cells sorted from blood, taken in a trial of the OX40 agonist ivuxolimab. CDR3 sequence reads: CASSSDPLSGNTIYF. The CDR3 coding sequence is TGCGCCAGCAGCTCGGACCCCCTGAGCGGAAACACCATATATTTT.